Below, 19 T cell receptor beta chains from the same sample are listed, as sequenced in a study of T cell responses to AZD1222 COVID-19 vaccine. Sequencing used immunoSEQ multiplex PCR; TCRdb keeps in-frame clones, though not all of them. The table shows around 200,000 clones, with around 90% occurring only once. The sample in question was peripheral blood, obtained on day 0 of AZD1222 vaccination. These receptors were taken from an adult in good health.

The J gene is TRBJ1-1, the V gene TRBV19, with a possible D match to TRBD1 (5 bases). The germline CDR1 and CDR2 sequences are LNHDA and SQIVND (reference sequence). Trimming cost V 3 bases and J 1 base, with 12 bases left between them. The CDR3 totals 15 residues. As DNA, the CDR3 is TGTGCCAGTAGTATCGGTTGGACACCGAACACTGAAGCTTTCTTT. Amino acids: CASSIGWTPNTEAFF.

The rearrangement links TRBV25-1 to TRBJ1-4; D ambiguous. Looked up from germline, CDR1 is MGHDK and CDR2 is SYGVNS. Trimming left V 7 bases short and J 0 bases short, with 6 bases between. The CDR3 covers 13 residues. Here the CDR3 reads CASKGTTNEKLFF. DNA of the CDR3: TGTGCCAGCAAGGGTACAACTAATGAAAAACTGTTTTTT. The whole variable domain, remainder taken from reference TRBV25-1 and TRBJ1-4, is EADIYQTPRYLVIGTGKKITLECSQTMGHDKMYWYQQDPGMELHLIHYSYGVNSTEKGDLSSESTVSRIRTEHFPLTLESARPSHTSQYLCASKGTTNEKLFFGSGTQLSVL.

For this clone: The junction departs from the called germline gene at one end, perhaps through a read error. The chain combines TRBV19 with TRBJ1-3; no clear D gene. This CDR3 contains 10 residues. The germline V gene encodes CDR1 LNHDA and CDR2 SQIVND (reference sequence). The CDR3 loop is CASSGDTIYF. CDR3 bases: TGTGCCAGTAGTGGAGACACCATATATTTT.

The chain uses TRBV28 and TRBJ1-4, with D perhaps matching TRBD1 (5 bases). From germline, CDR1 is MDHEN and CDR2 SYDVKM. The CDR3 has 15 residues. V was shortened by 0 bases and J by 2 bases, with 7 bases between the two germline ends. CDR3 DNA: TGTGCCAGCAGTTTATGGGGACCGACTAATGAAAAACTGTTTTTT. Translating gives CASSLWGPTNEKLFF.

This chain uses TRBV2 with TRBJ2-2; 9 nucleotides agree with TRBD1. The CDR3 is 14 residues long. Trimming at V came to 7 bases and at J to 1 base, leaving 1 base not matched to a gene. The germline V gene encodes CDR1 SNHLY and CDR2 FYNNEI. This chain's CDR3 is CASKGQGNTGELFF. In DNA, the CDR3 is TGTGCCAGCAAGGGACAGGGGAACACCGGGGAGCTGTTTTTT.

This sequence joins TRBV7-9 and TRBJ2-3, with 7 nucleotides matching TRBD2. The length of the CDR3 is 16 residues. Germline lookup yields CDR1 SEHNR and CDR2 FQNEAQ (reference sequence). V shed 5 bases and J 0 bases; nucleotides not matched to a gene: 8. CDR3 sequence: CASSPRRLASTDTQYF. As DNA, the CDR3 is TGTGCCAGCAGCCCCCGCCGACTAGCAAGCACAGATACGCAGTATTTT.

V is TRBV6-1 and J is TRBJ1-1, with D maybe TRBD1 (5 bases). The germline CDR1 and CDR2 sequences are MNHNS and SASEGT. This CDR3 spans 15 amino acids. V was cut by 3 bases and J by 3 bases, with 14 bases left in between. The CDR3 spells CASSERDGSYTEAFF. The DNA for the CDR3 is TGTGCCAGCAGTGAGAGGGACGGATCGTACACTGAAGCTTTCTTT.

The chain's CDR3 is CASSPRGAHNYGYTF. CDR3 coding DNA: TGTGCCAGCAGCCCACGGGGGGCGCACAACTATGGCTACACCTTC. This rearrangement joins TRBV27 to TRBJ1-2, with D perhaps matching TRBD1 (6 bases). The CDR3 is 15 amino acids. Germline-derived CDR1 and CDR2 are MNHEY and SMNVEV (reference sequence). With 6 bases removed from V and 2 bases from J, the gap between germline ends came to 16 bases.

V usage is TRBV4-2 and J usage is TRBJ1-3; no clear D gene. V gave up 1 base and J gave up 0 bases, with 4 bases separating them. CDR3 length equals 14 residues. From germline, CDR1 is LGHNA and CDR2 YNFKEQ. The chain's CDR3 is CASSQVRSGNTIYF. CDR3 nucleotides: TGTGCCAGCAGCCAAGTACGCTCTGGAAACACCATATATTTT.

J is TRBJ1-2 and V is TRBV11-2; no firm D call. Germline assignment: CDR1 SGHAT and CDR2 FQNNGV. Between the trimmed V and J ends, which lost 5 bases and 8 bases, there was a span of 15 bases. The CDR3 totals 13 residues. The CDR3 DNA sequence: TGTGCCAGCAGCACCCTTAATATATGGGGCTACACCTTC. Its translation is CASSTLNIWGYTF.

This clone was detected a few times. The V gene is TRBV28, the J gene TRBJ2-1; 9 bases fit TRBD2. There are 13 residues in the CDR3. The V gene end was trimmed by 4 bases and the J gene end by 10 bases; junction bases not matched to a gene: 5. Per the germline V gene, CDR1 is MDHEN and CDR2 is SYDVKM. CDR3 amino acids: CASSWGGRGEQFF. The DNA for the CDR3 is TGTGCCAGCAGTTGGGGCGGGAGGGGAGAGCAGTTCTTC.

CDR3 sequence reads: CASSIWGGKEPQHF. CDR3 DNA: TGTGCCAGTAGTATATGGGGAGGGAAGGAGCCCCAGCATTTT. This chain joins TRBV19 and TRBJ1-5, with D uncertain. The CDR3 length is 14 residues. V was clipped by 2 bases and J by 8 bases, with 13 bases between them. Per germline, CDR1 LNHDA and CDR2 SQIVND (reference sequence).

This clone was observed once. The chain combines TRBV3-1 (or the pseudogene TRBV3-2) with TRBJ2-1, with a weak D call TRBD2 (5 bases). V lost 5 bases to trimming and J lost 7 bases, with 24 bases between them. In germline, CDR1 is LGHDT, CDR2 YNNKEL (reference sequence). The length of the CDR3 is 17 residues. For the CDR3, the DNA is TGTGCCAGCAGCTTACGCGGCAGAGGACTCTCACCTAATGAGCAGTTCTTC. It translates to CASSLRGRGLSPNEQFF.

This rearrangement joins TRBV7-9 to TRBJ2-1; D is undetermined. Germline V gives CDR1 SEHNR, CDR2 FQNEAQ (reference sequence). V dropped 1 base and J dropped 1 base, with 11 bases sitting between them. The CDR3 is 16 amino acids. The CDR3 protein is CASSLGGGMSYNEQFF. CDR3 in DNA: TGTGCCAGCAGCTTAGGCGGTGGAATGTCCTACAATGAGCAGTTCTTC.

The chain is built from TRBV27 and TRBJ1-2; D might be TRBD1 (6 bases). This CDR3 has 15 amino acids. Germline V gene lookup returns CDR1 MNHEY and CDR2 SMNVEV (reference sequence). Trimming pared 5 bases from V and 4 bases from J, leaving 17 bases between. In nucleotides, the CDR3 is TGTGCCAGCAGTCCCGACAACAGGGCTTCCTATGGCTACACCTTC. Amino acid sequence: CASSPDNRASYGYTF.

The chain employs TRBV19 and TRBJ2-5; the D gene is possibly TRBD1 (6 bases). With 1 base removed from V and 5 bases from J, the gap between germline ends came to 8 bases. Germline V gene lookup returns CDR1 LNHDA and CDR2 SQIVND (reference sequence). The CDR3 is made up of 13 amino acids. This chain's CDR3 is CASSIVRGETQYF. The DNA for the CDR3 is TGTGCCAGTAGTATAGTAAGGGGGGAGACCCAGTACTTC.

This sequence joins TRBV25-1 and TRBJ2-1; TRBD2 might be the D (5 bases). V was clipped by 6 bases and J by 8 bases, with 11 bases between them. This CDR3 is built from 12 residues. Germline CDR1 MGHDK, CDR2 SYGVNS. CDR3 bases: TGTGCCAGCAGCACCGGACTCTATGAGCAGTTCTTC. Translation gives CASSTGLYEQFF.

The chain uses TRBV14 and TRBJ2-7; D not certain. CDR3 size: 15 residues. CDR1 SGHDN and CDR2 FVKESK come from the germline V gene. The germline V and J ends were trimmed by 0 bases and 1 base, with 10 bases remaining between them. The CDR3, as DNA: TGTGCCAGCAGCCAAGATCTACAAAGTTCCTACGAGCAGTACTTC. It translates to CASSQDLQSSYEQYF.

V gene TRBV9 combines with J gene TRBJ2-2, with TRBD2 matching over 8 bases. J was trimmed by 5 bases and V by 0 bases; bases with no gene match: 9. The CDR3 has 17 amino acids. Germline lookup yields CDR1 SGDLS and CDR2 YYNGEE. CDR3 nucleotide sequence: TGTGCCAGCAGCGTAGACAAGGCGGGGGGCAGGACCGGGGAGCTGTTTTTT. Protein sequence: CASSVDKAGGRTGELFF. Full variable domain (missing parts from reference TRBV9 and TRBJ2-2): DSGVTQTPKHLITATGQRVTLRCSPRSGDLSVYWYQQSLDQGLQFLIQYYNGEERAKGNILERFSAQQFPDLHSELNLSSLELGDSALYFCASSVDKAGGRTGELFFGEGSRLTVL.